This entry features one T cell receptor (beta chain) sequence. The antigen is undetermined. With 60 Vbeta and 13 Jbeta primers, the PCR was carried out. Only in-frame clones appear in the TCRdb table, and some are missing; sequencing was by immunoSEQ multiplex PCR. This sample yields roughly 120,000 clones, of which around 77% are seen a single time; roughly 5% belongs to the top ten. V was pared by 5 bases and J by 7 bases, with 7 bases of the junction left unmatched. CDR1 and CDR2 (germline): MDHEN, SYDVKM. This CDR3 region has 14 residues. The data were obtained in a study of cytomegalovirus exposure and HLA in healthy donors. Study at large: Unique TCRs from HLA-typed donors, around 79 million of them, were held in an early data release. Study-wide results and caveats: The authors later found most CMV-associated TCR beta chains appeared HLA-restricted. Among the sequence variants, a highly shared cluster was likely an artifact of sequencing. Most observed TCR sequences were rare, whereas some public TCRs were detected in many donors.

The chain recombines TRBV28 with TRBJ1-2; TRBD1 agrees at 10 bases. Sequenced sample: PBMCs. The clonotype originates from a man between 25 and 39 years old in good health and CMV-seronegative. The CDR3 protein is CASSRQGARGGYTF. DNA of the CDR3: TGTGCCAGCAGTCGACAGGGGGCAAGGGGTGGCTACACCTTC.